A single sample gave rise to the 3 T cell receptor beta chains below, sequenced in a study of T cell responses to AZD1222 COVID-19 vaccine. The table came from immunoSEQ multiplex PCR; TCRdb's copy has only in-frame clones and leaves some out. The sample holds approximately 150,000 clones, 92% seen once. This sample comprised peripheral blood, obtained 28 days after the second AZD1222 dose. These receptor sequences come from an adult who received the AZD1222 COVID-19 vaccine.

This sequence joins TRBV14 and TRBJ1-4; D gene ambiguous. Trimming removed 4 bases from V and 5 bases from J, with 11 bases in between. Germline lookup yields CDR1 SGHDN and CDR2 FVKESK. CDR3 size: 14 residues. As DNA, the CDR3 is TGTGCCAGCAGCCCTTTTGGTCGCAATGAAAAACTGTTTTTT. Translated: CASSPFGRNEKLFF.

This sequence joins TRBV7-9 and TRBJ1-4; tentative D call: TRBD1 (6 bases). This CDR3 contains 14 residues. Germline loops: CDR1 SEHNR, CDR2 FQNEAQ (reference sequence). The V and J ends lost 5 bases and 7 bases respectively, with 14 bases between them. CDR3: CASSPGAGGEKLFF. The CDR3 coding sequence is TGTGCCAGCAGCCCAGGGGCAGGTGGTGAAAAACTGTTTTTT.

The chain couples TRBV6-5 to TRBJ1-6; D gene uncertain. From germline, CDR1 is MNHEY and CDR2 SVGAGI. The CDR3 runs to 14 residues. The V end was cut by 6 bases, the J end by 9 bases, with 15 bases between. DNA of the CDR3: TGTGCCAGCAGCCCGACAAATCTTGGTTCACCCCTCCACTTT. It is translated as CASSPTNLGSPLHF.